The 18 T cell receptor beta chains presented below share a single source sample, sequenced in a study of cytomegalovirus exposure and HLA in healthy donors. Here immunoSEQ multiplex PCR was the method, and the copy in TCRdb shows in-frame clones only, minus some. The sample has approximately 200,000 clones, about 93% seen once. Sequencing was done on a sample of PBMCs. The source of these receptors is a woman between 18 and 29 years old in good health and CMV-seronegative.

The V call is TRBV27, the J call TRBJ1-2; 7 bases align to TRBD1. Germline V lookup: CDR1 MNHEY, CDR2 SMNVEV (reference sequence). The length of the CDR3 is 14 residues. V shed 2 bases, J shed 6 bases, and the junction held 6 bases outside the gene matches. DNA of the CDR3: TGTGCCAGCAGTTTAGGGAAGGGGGCAAATGGCTACACCTTC. Translating gives CASSLGKGANGYTF.

This clone was found once. This chain links TRBV11-1 with TRBJ2-4; D uncertain. CDR1 SGHAT and CDR2 FQDESV come from the germline V gene (reference sequence). The length of the CDR3 is 15 residues. Trimming cost V 2 bases and J 0 bases, with 8 bases left between them. CDR3 protein: CASSLSSVAKNIQYF. The CDR3 DNA reads as TGTGCCAGCAGCTTATCGTCGGTAGCCAAAAACATTCAGTACTTC.

This chain connects TRBV19 to TRBJ1-1, with 9 bases aligning to TRBD1. Germline values: CDR1 LNHDA, CDR2 SQIVND (reference sequence). The CDR3 extends over 14 amino acids. Trimming at V came to 8 bases and at J to 1 base, leaving 5 bases not matched to a gene. CDR3 residues: CASGWGQGNTEAFF. CDR3 in DNA: TGTGCCAGTGGCTGGGGACAGGGGAACACTGAAGCTTTCTTT. Filled out from reference TRBV19 and TRBJ1-1, the complete variable domain reads DGGITQSPKYLFRKEGQNVTLSCEQNLNHDAMYWYRQDPGQGLRLIYYSQIVNDFQKGDIAEGYSVSREKKESFPLTVTSAQKNPTAFYLCASGWGQGNTEAFFGQGTRLTVV.

The V call is TRBV10-3, the J call TRBJ1-1; unclear D gene. The CDR3 consists of 14 residues. Germline V gene data show CDR1 as ENHRY and CDR2 as SYGVKD. CDR3 residues: CAIKRENMNTEAFF. The CDR3 bases are TGTGCGATTAAGCGGGAAAACATGAACACTGAAGCTTTCTTT.

The chain employs TRBV6-1 and TRBJ2-1, with 9 positions matching TRBD2. The germline V gene has CDR1 MNHNS and CDR2 SASEGT. The CDR3 is 18 residues long. V lost 4 bases and J lost 0; bases outside the gene matches: 10. In DNA form, the CDR3 reads TGTGCCAGCAGTGGGGGACTAGCAGTGCAGAGCTCCTACAATGAGCAGTTCTTC. As protein: CASSGGLAVQSSYNEQFF.

The gene calls are TRBV18 and TRBJ1-4; 7 bases are shared with TRBD1. This CDR3 region has 13 residues. Germline V gene data show CDR1 as KGHSH and CDR2 as LQKENI. Losses at the gene ends were 8 bases for V and 7 bases for J; bases not matched to a gene: 7. The CDR3 loop reads CASAQGRSEKLFF. The CDR3 bases are TGTGCCAGCGCACAGGGGCGGAGTGAAAAACTGTTTTTT.

This clone was detected only once. The V and J genes are TRBV2 and TRBJ1-2, with TRBD1 matching 9 bases. The CDR3 loop spans 14 amino acids. Trimming removed 6 bases from V and 5 bases from J; junction bases left unmatched: 7. The germline CDR1 and CDR2 sequences are SNHLY and FYNNEI. CDR3 sequence: CASRGQGTGYGYTF. The CDR3 DNA sequence: TGTGCCAGCAGGGGCCAAGGGACAGGGTATGGCTACACCTTC.

The chain combines TRBV13 with TRBJ2-2; 8 nucleotides line up with TRBD2. CDR1 is PRHDT and CDR2 is FYEKMQ in the germline V gene (reference sequence). The length of the CDR3 is 17 residues. V lost 7 bases, J lost 1 base, and 11 bases stayed unmatched. This chain's CDR3 is CASTYLGRALNTGELFF. CDR3 nucleotides: TGTGCCAGCACCTACCTCGGGAGGGCACTGAACACCGGGGAGCTGTTTTTT.

V and J are TRBV30 and TRBJ2-7; D is undetermined. Trimming stripped 4 bases from V and 3 bases from J, with 7 bases between. Germline lookup yields CDR1 GTSNPN and CDR2 SVGIG (reference sequence). The CDR3 runs to 11 residues. The CDR3 sequence: CAWTNDYEQYF. The CDR3 DNA reads as TGTGCCTGGACTAACGACTACGAGCAGTACTTC.

This sequence joins TRBV7-8 and TRBJ2-7; a weak D match, TRBD2 (6 bases). Deletions cut 1 base from V and 1 base from J, with 8 bases between. Germline-derived CDR1 and CDR2 are SGHVS and FQNEAQ. The CDR3 sequence is 14 residues long. CDR3 sequence reads: CASSLGDSSYEQYF. The CDR3 DNA reads as TGTGCCAGCAGCTTAGGGGACTCTTCCTACGAGCAGTACTTC.

The genes are TRBV30 and TRBJ2-7, with a tentative D call TRBD1 (6 bases). CDR1 is GTSNPN, CDR2 SVGIG, per germline (reference sequence). V lost 6 bases and J lost 4, with 13 bases in between. The CDR3 runs 12 residues. The CDR3 DNA reads as TGTGCCTGCCGCGAGGGGGAGTACGAGCAGTACTTC. As protein: CACREGEYEQYF. Combining the CDR3 with reference TRBV30 and TRBJ2-7 gives the whole variable domain SQTIHQWPATLVQPVGSPLSLECTVEGTSNPNLYWYRQAAGRGLQLLFYSVGIGQISSEVPQNLSASRPQDRQFILSSKKLLLSDSGFYLCACREGEYEQYFGPGTRLTVT.

This chain uses TRBV5-4 with TRBJ1-1; no firm D call. This CDR3 spans 14 amino acids. CDR1 and CDR2 from the germline V gene are SGHNT and YYREEE (reference sequence). With 5 bases removed from V and 5 bases from J, the gap between germline ends came to 16 bases. The CDR3 bases are TGTGCCAGCAGTAACACGGGGATTCGTACTGAAGCTTTCTTT. It is translated as CASSNTGIRTEAFF.

J is TRBJ1-2 and V is TRBV29-1; 10 bases fit TRBD1. The length of the CDR3 is 11 residues. CDR1 SQVTM and CDR2 ANQGSEA come from the germline V gene. With V trimmed by 7 bases and J by 8 bases, 4 bases remained unmatched. The CDR3, as DNA: TGCAGCGCTGGGACAGGGGAGGGCTACACCTTC. As protein: CSAGTGEGYTF. Full variable domain (rest looked up from reference TRBV29-1 and TRBJ1-2): SAVISQKPSRDICQRGTSLTIQCQVDSQVTMMFWYRQQPGQSLTLIATANQGSEATYESGFVIDKFPISRPNLTFSTLTVSNMSPEDSSIYLCSAGTGEGYTFGSGTRLTVV.

This clone appeared once. CDR3 DNA: TGCAGCGTTGACCCGGGGAGTACGCAGTATTTT. This encodes CSVDPGSTQYF. The genes are TRBV29-1 and TRBJ2-3; D is possibly TRBD2 (5 bases). This CDR3 is 11 amino acids long. Germline CDR1 and CDR2: SQVTM and ANQGSEA. The V gene lost 3 bases and the J gene lost 8 bases, with 9 bases spanning the gap.

This rearrangement joins TRBV10-3 to TRBJ1-1, with D possibly being TRBD1 (6 bases). The length of the CDR3 is 14 residues. V was cut by 6 bases and J by 2 bases, with 13 bases left in between. Looked up from germline, CDR1 is ENHRY and CDR2 is SYGVKD. CDR3 region: CAISLTGSNTEAFF. The CDR3 DNA reads TGTGCCATCAGCCTGACAGGTTCCAACACTGAAGCTTTCTTT.

This clone was detected only once. This sequence joins TRBV10-3 and TRBJ2-7; 7 positions agree with TRBD1. CDR3 length equals 17 residues. The V gene end was trimmed by 3 bases and the J gene end by 0 bases; junction bases not matched to a gene: 11. Germline CDR1 reads ENHRY; CDR2 reads SYGVKD. Here the CDR3 DNA reads TGTGCCATCAGTGAAAGTCGGGCGACAGGGAGCTCCTACGAGCAGTACTTC. It codes for CAISESRATGSSYEQYF.

The V gene is TRBV6-6, the J gene TRBJ2-1, with 8 bases lining up with TRBD2. Germline V gene lookup returns CDR1 MNHNY and CDR2 SVGAGI (reference sequence). The CDR3 extends over 16 amino acids. Germline trimming cut 0 bases from V and 3 bases from J; bases unmatched to any gene: 4. The CDR3 coding sequence is TGTGCCAGCAGTTACTCGATAGGGACTAGCTACAATGAGCAGTTCTTC. Its protein is CASSYSIGTSYNEQFF.

V and J are TRBV6-1 and TRBJ2-7; 12 nucleotides agree with TRBD2. The CDR3 is 17 amino acids. J lost 2 bases, V lost 4 bases, and 9 bases had no gene match. Germline-derived CDR1 and CDR2 are MNHNS and SASEGT. The CDR3 DNA reads as TGTGCCAGCAGTGGGTTCGGGCTAGCGGGGGGGACCTACGAGCAGTACTTC. Protein sequence: CASSGFGLAGGTYEQYF.